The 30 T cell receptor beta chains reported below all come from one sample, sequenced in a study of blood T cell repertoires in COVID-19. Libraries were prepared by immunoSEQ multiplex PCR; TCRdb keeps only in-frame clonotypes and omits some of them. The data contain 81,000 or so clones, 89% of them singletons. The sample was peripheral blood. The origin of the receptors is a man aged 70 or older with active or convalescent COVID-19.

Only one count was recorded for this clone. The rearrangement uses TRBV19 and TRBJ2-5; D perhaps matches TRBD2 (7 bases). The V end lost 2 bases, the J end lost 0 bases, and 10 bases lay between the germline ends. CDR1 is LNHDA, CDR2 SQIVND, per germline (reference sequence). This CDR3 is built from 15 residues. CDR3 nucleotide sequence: TGTGCCAGTAGTATATGGGGGGGCGACCAAGAGACCCAGTACTTC. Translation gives CASSIWGGDQETQYF.

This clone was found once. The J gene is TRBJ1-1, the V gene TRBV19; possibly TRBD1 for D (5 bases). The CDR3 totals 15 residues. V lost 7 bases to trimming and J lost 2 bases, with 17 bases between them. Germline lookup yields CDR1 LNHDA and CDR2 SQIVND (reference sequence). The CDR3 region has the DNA TGTGCCAGTACCCCATCCCCGACAGTTAACACTGAAGCTTTCTTT. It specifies CASTPSPTVNTEAFF.

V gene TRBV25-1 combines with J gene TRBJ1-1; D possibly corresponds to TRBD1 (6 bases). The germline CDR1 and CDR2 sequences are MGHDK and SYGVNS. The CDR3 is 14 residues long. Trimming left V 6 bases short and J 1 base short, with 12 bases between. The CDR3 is CASRNLGGNTEAFF. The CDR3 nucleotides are TGTGCCAGCAGGAACCTAGGGGGGAACACTGAAGCTTTCTTT. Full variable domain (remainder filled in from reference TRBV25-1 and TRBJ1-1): EADIYQTPRYLVIGTGKKITLECSQTMGHDKMYWYQQDPGMELHLIHYSYGVNSTEKGDLSSESTVSRIRTEHFPLTLESARPSHTSQYLCASRNLGGNTEAFFGQGTRLTVV.

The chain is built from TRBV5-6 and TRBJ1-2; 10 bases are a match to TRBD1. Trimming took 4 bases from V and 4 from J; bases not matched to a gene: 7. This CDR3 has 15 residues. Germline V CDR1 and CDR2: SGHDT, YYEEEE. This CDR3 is CASSGGTGAGYGYTF. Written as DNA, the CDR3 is TGTGCCAGCAGCGGGGGGACAGGGGCTGGCTATGGCTACACCTTC.

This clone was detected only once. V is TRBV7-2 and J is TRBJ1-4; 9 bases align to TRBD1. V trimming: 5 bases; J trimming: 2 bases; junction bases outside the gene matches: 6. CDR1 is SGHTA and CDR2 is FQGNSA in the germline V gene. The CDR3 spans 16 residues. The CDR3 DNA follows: TGTGCCAGCAGCAAACAGGGGGCTGGGACTAATGAAAAACTGTTTTTT. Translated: CASSKQGAGTNEKLFF. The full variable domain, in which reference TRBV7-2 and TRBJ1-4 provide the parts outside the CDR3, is GAGVSQSPSNKVTEKGKDVELRCDPISGHTALYWYRQSLGQGLEFLIYFQGNSAPDKSGLPSDRFSAERTGGSVSTLTIQRTQQEDSAVYLCASSKQGAGTNEKLFFGSGTQLSVL.

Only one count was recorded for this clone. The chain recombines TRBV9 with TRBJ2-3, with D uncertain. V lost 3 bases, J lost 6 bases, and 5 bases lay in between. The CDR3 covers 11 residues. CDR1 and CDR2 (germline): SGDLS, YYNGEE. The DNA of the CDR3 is TGTGCCAGCAGCGCCCAGGATACGCAGTATTTT. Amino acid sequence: CASSAQDTQYF.

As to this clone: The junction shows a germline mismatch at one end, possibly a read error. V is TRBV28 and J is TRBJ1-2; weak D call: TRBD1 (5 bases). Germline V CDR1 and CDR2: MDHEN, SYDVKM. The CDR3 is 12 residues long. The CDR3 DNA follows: TGTGCCAGCAGTTTAGTCAAGCGGGGGATGGCCTTC. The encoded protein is CASSLVKRGMAF.

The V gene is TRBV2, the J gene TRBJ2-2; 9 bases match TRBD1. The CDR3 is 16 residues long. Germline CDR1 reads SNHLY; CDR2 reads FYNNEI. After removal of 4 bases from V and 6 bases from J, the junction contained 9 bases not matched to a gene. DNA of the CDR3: TGTGCCAGCAGTGCCGGGACAGGGTACAGTTCCGGGGAGCTGTTTTTT. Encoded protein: CASSAGTGYSSGELFF.

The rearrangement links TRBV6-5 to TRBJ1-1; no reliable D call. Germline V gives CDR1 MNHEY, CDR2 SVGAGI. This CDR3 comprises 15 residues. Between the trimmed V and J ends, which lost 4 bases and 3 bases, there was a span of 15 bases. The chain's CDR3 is CASSLVFSRDTEAFF. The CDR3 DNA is TGTGCCAGCAGTTTGGTCTTTTCGCGGGACACTGAAGCTTTCTTT.

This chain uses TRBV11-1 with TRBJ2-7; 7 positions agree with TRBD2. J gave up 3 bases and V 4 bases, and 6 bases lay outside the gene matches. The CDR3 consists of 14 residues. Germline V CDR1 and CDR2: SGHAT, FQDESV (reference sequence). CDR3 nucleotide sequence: TGTGCCAGCAGCTCGCCGGGACTATTCTACGAGCAGTACTTC. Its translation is CASSSPGLFYEQYF.

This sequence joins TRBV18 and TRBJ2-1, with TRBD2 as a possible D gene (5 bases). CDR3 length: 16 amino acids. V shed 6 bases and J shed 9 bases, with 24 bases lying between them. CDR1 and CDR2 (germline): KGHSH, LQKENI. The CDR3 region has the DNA TGTGCCAGCTCCTCCACCCAGGCTAGCTGGGTGGGTGAGCAGTTCTTC. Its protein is CASSSTQASWVGEQFF.

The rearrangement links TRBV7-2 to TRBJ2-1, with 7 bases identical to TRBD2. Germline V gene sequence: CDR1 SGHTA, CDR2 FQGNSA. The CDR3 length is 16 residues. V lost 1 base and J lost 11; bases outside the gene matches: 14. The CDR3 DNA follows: TGTGCCAGCAGCTTAGGAAATTCTCGGCTAGCGGCGAAGCAGTTCTTC. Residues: CASSLGNSRLAAKQFF.

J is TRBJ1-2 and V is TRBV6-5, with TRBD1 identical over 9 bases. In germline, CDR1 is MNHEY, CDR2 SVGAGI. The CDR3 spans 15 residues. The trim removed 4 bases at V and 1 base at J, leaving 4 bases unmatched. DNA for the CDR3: TGTGCCAGCAGTTTGGGACAGGGAGGTAACTATGGCTACACCTTC. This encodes CASSLGQGGNYGYTF.

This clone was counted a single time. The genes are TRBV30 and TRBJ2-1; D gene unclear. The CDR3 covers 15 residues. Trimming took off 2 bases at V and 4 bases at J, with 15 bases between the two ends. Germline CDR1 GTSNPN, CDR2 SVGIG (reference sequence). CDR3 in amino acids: CAWSIEIRRYNEQFF. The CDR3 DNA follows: TGTGCCTGGAGTATTGAAATACGCAGGTACAATGAGCAGTTCTTC.

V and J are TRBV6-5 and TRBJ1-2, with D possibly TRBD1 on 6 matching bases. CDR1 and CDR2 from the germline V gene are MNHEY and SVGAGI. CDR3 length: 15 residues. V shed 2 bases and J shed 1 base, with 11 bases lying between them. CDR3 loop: CASSYDGTLNYGYTF. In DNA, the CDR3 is TGTGCCAGCAGTTACGACGGGACACTTAACTATGGCTACACCTTC.

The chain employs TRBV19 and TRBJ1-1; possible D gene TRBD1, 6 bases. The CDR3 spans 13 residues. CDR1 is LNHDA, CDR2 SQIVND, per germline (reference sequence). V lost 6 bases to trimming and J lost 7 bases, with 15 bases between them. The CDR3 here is CASSLGQSVEAFF. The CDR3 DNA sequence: TGTGCCAGTAGCCTCGGACAGTCGGTTGAAGCTTTCTTT.

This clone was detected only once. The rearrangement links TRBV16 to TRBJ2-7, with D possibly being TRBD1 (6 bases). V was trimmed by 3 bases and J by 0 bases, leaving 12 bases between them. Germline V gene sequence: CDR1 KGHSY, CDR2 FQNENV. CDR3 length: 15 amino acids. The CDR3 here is CASSHQGGTSYEQYF. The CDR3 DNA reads TGTGCCAGCAGCCACCAAGGGGGTACCTCCTACGAGCAGTACTTC.

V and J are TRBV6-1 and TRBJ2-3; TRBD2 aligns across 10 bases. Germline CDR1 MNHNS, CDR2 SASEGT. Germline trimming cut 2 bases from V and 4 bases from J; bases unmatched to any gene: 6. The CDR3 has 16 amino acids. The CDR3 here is CASSETSGEGSDTQYF. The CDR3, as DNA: TGTGCCAGCAGTGAAACTAGCGGGGAGGGTTCAGATACGCAGTATTTT.

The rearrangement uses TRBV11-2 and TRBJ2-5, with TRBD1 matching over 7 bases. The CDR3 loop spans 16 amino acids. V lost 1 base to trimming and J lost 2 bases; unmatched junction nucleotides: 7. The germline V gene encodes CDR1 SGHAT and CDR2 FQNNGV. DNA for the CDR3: TGTGCCAGCAGCTTAGTGACAGGGAAGTGGCAAGAGACCCAGTACTTC. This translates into CASSLVTGKWQETQYF.

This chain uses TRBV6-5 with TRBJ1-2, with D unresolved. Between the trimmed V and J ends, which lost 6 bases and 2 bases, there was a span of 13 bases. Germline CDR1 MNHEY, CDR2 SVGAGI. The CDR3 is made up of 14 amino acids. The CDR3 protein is CASSLFGANYGYTF. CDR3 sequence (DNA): TGTGCCAGCAGCCTCTTTGGAGCGAACTATGGCTACACCTTC.

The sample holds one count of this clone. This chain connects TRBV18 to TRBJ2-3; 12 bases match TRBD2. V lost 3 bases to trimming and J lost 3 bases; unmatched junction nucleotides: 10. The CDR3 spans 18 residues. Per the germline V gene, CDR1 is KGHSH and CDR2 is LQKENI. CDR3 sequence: CASSPTSGGVDGTDTQYF. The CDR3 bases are TGTGCCAGCTCACCGACTAGCGGGGGAGTGGATGGAACAGATACGCAGTATTTT.

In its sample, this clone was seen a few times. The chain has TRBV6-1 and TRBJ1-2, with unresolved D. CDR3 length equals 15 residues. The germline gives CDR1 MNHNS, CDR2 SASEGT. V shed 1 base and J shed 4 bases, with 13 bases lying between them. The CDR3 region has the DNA TGTGCCAGCAGTGAAGGGTCTAGGATGGCCTATGGCTACACCTTC. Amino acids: CASSEGSRMAYGYTF.

CDR3 in amino acids: CASSLTHRVERNIQYF. CDR3 bases: TGTGCCAGCAGCCTTACCCACAGGGTAGAACGAAACATTCAGTACTTC. The rearrangement joins TRBV7-4 to TRBJ2-4; D possibly corresponds to TRBD1 (6 bases). Germline V gene data show CDR1 as SGHVT and CDR2 as SQSDAQ. The CDR3 runs to 16 residues. Trimming took 5 bases from V and 6 from J, leaving 20 bases between them.

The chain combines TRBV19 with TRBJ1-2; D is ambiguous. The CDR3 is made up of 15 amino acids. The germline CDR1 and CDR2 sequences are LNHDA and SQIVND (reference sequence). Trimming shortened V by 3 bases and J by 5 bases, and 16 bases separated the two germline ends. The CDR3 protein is CASSMARARPYGYTF. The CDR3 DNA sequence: TGTGCCAGTAGTATGGCGCGGGCGAGACCTTATGGCTACACCTTC.

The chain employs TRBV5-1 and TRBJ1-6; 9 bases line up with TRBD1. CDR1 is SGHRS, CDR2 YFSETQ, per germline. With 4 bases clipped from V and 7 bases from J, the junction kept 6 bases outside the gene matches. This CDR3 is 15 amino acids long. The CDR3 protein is CASSGDREVNSPLHF. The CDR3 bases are TGCGCCAGCAGCGGGGACAGGGAGGTGAATTCACCCCTCCACTTT.

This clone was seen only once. CDR3 in amino acids: CASSSPYRDGYTF. The CDR3 region has the DNA TGTGCCAGCAGTTCCCCTTACAGGGATGGCTACACCTTC. The chain employs TRBV7-9 and TRBJ1-2, with D perhaps TRBD1 (6 bases). This CDR3 region has 13 residues. V gave up 6 bases and J gave up 6 bases, with 14 bases separating them. In germline, CDR1 is SEHNR, CDR2 FQNEAQ (reference sequence).

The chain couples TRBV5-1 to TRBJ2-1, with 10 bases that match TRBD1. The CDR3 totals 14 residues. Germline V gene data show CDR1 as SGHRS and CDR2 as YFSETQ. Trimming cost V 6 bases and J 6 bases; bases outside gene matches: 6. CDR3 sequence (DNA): TGCGCCAGCACCCGGACAGGGGGGGGCAATGAGCAGTTCTTC. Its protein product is CASTRTGGGNEQFF.

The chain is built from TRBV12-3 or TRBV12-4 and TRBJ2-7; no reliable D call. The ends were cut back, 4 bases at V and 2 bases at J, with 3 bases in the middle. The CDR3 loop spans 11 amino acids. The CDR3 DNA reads TGTGCCAGCAGTTCAGCCTACGAGCAGTACTTC. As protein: CASSSAYEQYF.

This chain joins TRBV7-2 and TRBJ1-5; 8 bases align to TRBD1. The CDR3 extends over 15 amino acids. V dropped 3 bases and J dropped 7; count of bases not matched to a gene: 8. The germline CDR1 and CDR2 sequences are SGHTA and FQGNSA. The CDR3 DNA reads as TGTGCCAGCAGCTTTAAAGCAGGGGGCGGGCAGCCCCAGCATTTT. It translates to CASSFKAGGGQPQHF.

The CDR3 loop is CASSLGGQGTYEQYF. In DNA form, the CDR3 reads TGTGCCAGCAGTTTAGGGGGCCAGGGTACCTACGAGCAGTACTTC. The chain is built from TRBV27 and TRBJ2-7; D is possibly TRBD1 (6 bases). Trimming stripped 2 bases from V and 2 bases from J, with 13 bases between. This CDR3 region has 15 residues. Germline values: CDR1 MNHEY, CDR2 SMNVEV (reference sequence).